The entry that follows covers one TCR beta chain sequence. A junction boundary mismatches the germline segment, possibly from a read error. The PCR was carried out with 60 Vbeta primers and 13 Jbeta primers. Sequenced by immunoSEQ multiplex PCR; TCRdb stores in-frame clones only, minus some. The sample shows some 190,000 clones, roughly 86% of them seen only once. The data originate from a study of cytomegalovirus exposure and HLA in healthy donors. The CDR3 has 13 amino acids. CDR1 SGHAT and CDR2 FQNNGV come from the germline V gene. V is TRBV11-2 and J is TRBJ2-3; 9 nucleotides line up with TRBD1. Sequencing used PBMCs. This TCR was sampled from a man between 40 and 49 years old in good health and CMV-seropositive. This CDR3 is CASSLGTGMFLNF. The CDR3 DNA sequence: TGTGCCAGCAGCCTCGGGACAGGGATGTTTCTGAATTTT.